What follows are 22 T cell receptor beta chains derived from one specimen sequenced in a study of glioma-infiltrating T cells after dendritic cell vaccination. The table came from immunoSEQ multiplex PCR; TCRdb's copy has only in-frame clones and leaves some out. The table includes roughly 62,000 clones, about 80% detected once. The time point here: after dendritic cell vaccination, including at tumor progression/relapse. The sequenced sample was blood, obtained after dendritic cell vaccination. The receptors stem from a human donor with glioblastoma.

This clone was detected only once. The chain has TRBV4-1 and TRBJ1-1; the D is unclear. The CDR3 is 15 amino acids. V lost 0 bases and J 0 bases, leaving 8 bases between the germline ends. The germline V gene has CDR1 MGHRA and CDR2 YSYEKL. The chain's CDR3 is CASSQDPSLNTEAFF. As DNA, the CDR3 is TGCGCCAGCAGCCAAGACCCCTCCTTGAACACTGAAGCTTTCTTT.

The chain has TRBV19 and TRBJ2-7, with TRBD1 matching over 7 bases. The V and J ends lost 3 bases and 2 bases, in that order; junction bases with no gene match: 7. Germline loops: CDR1 LNHDA, CDR2 SQIVND (reference sequence). This CDR3 has 15 residues. CDR3 bases: TGTGCCAGTAGTATTGCCCCGGGACAGACCTACGAGCAGTACTTC. This encodes CASSIAPGQTYEQYF. Looking up the rest from reference TRBV19 and TRBJ2-7 gives the full variable domain: DGGITQSPKYLFRKEGQNVTLSCEQNLNHDAMYWYRQDPGQGLRLIYYSQIVNDFQKGDIAEGYSVSREKKESFPLTVTSAQKNPTAFYLCASSIAPGQTYEQYFGPGTRLTVT.

The chain carries TRBV7-2 and TRBJ1-2; 9 positions match TRBD1. This CDR3 has 15 amino acids. V lost 2 bases and J lost 2; bases outside the gene matches: 3. Germline V lookup: CDR1 SGHTA, CDR2 FQGNSA. CDR3 nucleotide sequence: TGTGCCAGCAGCTTAAAGACAGGGGGAAACTATGGCTACACCTTC. Translated, it gives CASSLKTGGNYGYTF.

The chain carries TRBV7-9 and TRBJ2-6, with 12 bases fitting TRBD1. Per germline, CDR1 SEHNR and CDR2 FQNEAQ (reference sequence). The CDR3 is 18 amino acids. V trimming: 5 bases; J trimming: 0 bases; junction bases outside the gene matches: 5. The CDR3 sequence: CASSDRDRGPSGANVLTF. CDR3 nucleotide sequence: TGTGCCAGCAGCGACCGGGACAGGGGGCCCTCTGGGGCCAACGTCCTGACTTTC.

This sequence joins TRBV5-5 and TRBJ1-1; D might be TRBD1 (6 bases). V was pared by 5 bases and J by 3 bases, with 11 bases between. This CDR3 has 13 residues. The germline gives CDR1 SGHKS, CDR2 YYEKEE (reference sequence). CDR3: CASRSRGYTEAFF. The CDR3 bases are TGTGCCAGCAGATCCAGGGGATACACTGAAGCTTTCTTT.

The chain combines TRBV6-5 with TRBJ2-2; 8 bases fit TRBD1. Per germline, CDR1 MNHEY and CDR2 SVGAGI. The CDR3 is made up of 16 amino acids. Trimming at V came to 4 bases and at J to 5 bases, leaving 9 bases not matched to a gene. The CDR3 bases are TGTGCCAGCAGTTCGCCCCGGACAGGGCGAACCGGGGAGCTGTTTTTT. The encoded protein is CASSSPRTGRTGELFF.

V is TRBV5-5 and J is TRBJ1-1, with 8 bases identical to TRBD1. V gave up 4 bases and J gave up 11 bases; unmatched junction bases: 10. Germline lookup yields CDR1 SGHKS and CDR2 YYEKEE (reference sequence). The CDR3 covers 13 residues. DNA of the CDR3: TGTGCCAGCAGCCCGGGAACAGGGGGGCGGGCTTTCTTT. Amino acid sequence: CASSPGTGGRAFF.

The V gene is TRBV6-5, the J gene TRBJ1-3; D gene uncertain. V lost 6 bases to trimming and J lost 0 bases, with 12 bases between them. Germline V lookup: CDR1 MNHEY, CDR2 SVGAGI. The CDR3 covers 15 residues. CDR3 protein: CASSSSGDSGNTIYF. CDR3 nucleotides: TGTGCCAGCAGCAGCTCCGGAGACTCTGGAAACACCATATATTTT.

The chain has TRBV12-5 and TRBJ2-7; D is perhaps TRBD1 (5 bases). There are 14 residues in the CDR3. V dropped 2 bases and J dropped 4 bases, with 12 bases sitting between them. Germline CDR1 reads LGHNT; CDR2 reads FRNRAP. The CDR3: CASGLPQAHYEQYF. The CDR3 nucleotides are TGTGCTAGTGGTTTGCCACAGGCTCATTACGAGCAGTACTTC.

This clone is a singleton in its sample. The CDR3: CASSLSSGGAYETQYF. CDR3 DNA sequence: TGTGCCAGCAGTTTATCTAGCGGGGGGGCTTACGAGACCCAGTACTTC. The chain links TRBV27 to TRBJ2-5; 11 nucleotides match TRBD2. The CDR3 sequence is 16 residues long. CDR1 is MNHEY and CDR2 is SMNVEV in the germline V gene (reference sequence). V was pared by 0 bases and J by 5 bases, with 5 bases of the junction left unmatched.

The J gene is TRBJ1-6, the V gene TRBV7-8, with D perhaps matching TRBD1 (5 bases). The CDR3 totals 15 residues. The germline CDR1 and CDR2 sequences are SGHVS and FQNEAQ. The V end lost 8 bases, the J end lost 9 bases, and 20 bases lay between the germline ends. The CDR3 coding sequence is TGTGCCAGCGGAGTCAGGGTAGTTCACGGTTCACCCCTCCACTTT. Protein product: CASGVRVVHGSPLHF.

The CDR3 loop reads CASTPGTVTMNTEAFF. Here the CDR3 DNA reads TGTGCCAGTACCCCCGGGACAGTCACCATGAACACTGAAGCTTTCTTT. The chain employs TRBV19 and TRBJ1-1, with 7 bases lining up with TRBD1. Germline CDR1 LNHDA, CDR2 SQIVND (reference sequence). This CDR3 has 16 residues. The junction had 11 bases not matched to a gene; V was cut back by 7 bases and J by 0 bases.

The gene calls are TRBV6-1 and TRBJ1-5; D is undetermined. Germline V gene sequence: CDR1 MNHNS, CDR2 SASEGT. The germline V and J ends were trimmed by 6 bases and 4 bases, with 16 bases remaining between them. The length of the CDR3 is 15 residues. The CDR3 region is CASSPPLGGNQPQHF. The CDR3 DNA follows: TGTGCCAGCAGCCCCCCTCTGGGAGGGAATCAGCCCCAGCATTTT.

This sequence joins TRBV29-1 and TRBJ2-6, with 8 bases aligning to TRBD1. Germline CDR1 and CDR2: SQVTM and ANQGSEA. The CDR3 is 18 amino acids. V lost 5 bases and J lost 0; bases outside the gene matches: 12. The DNA for the CDR3 is TGCAGCGTTAGTGACAGGGGTCCATTCCCCTCTGGGGCCAACGTCCTGACTTTC. This translates into CSVSDRGPFPSGANVLTF.

The chain is built from TRBV28 and TRBJ2-7; perhaps TRBD2 as D (7 bases). Between the trimmed V and J ends, which lost 5 bases and 4 bases, there was a span of 18 bases. The germline gives CDR1 MDHEN, CDR2 SYDVKM. The CDR3 is 15 amino acids. CDR3 sequence: CASSTGGRGRYEQYF. The CDR3 DNA reads as TGTGCCAGCAGTACGGGTGGGCGGGGGCGATACGAGCAGTACTTC. Based on the CDR3 plus reference TRBV28 and TRBJ2-7, the full variable domain is DVKVTQSSRYLVKRTGEKVFLECVQDMDHENMFWYRQDPGLGLRLIYFSYDVKMKEKGDIPEGYSVSREKKERFSLILESASTNQTSMYLCASSTGGRGRYEQYFGPGTRLTVT.

The CDR3 region has the DNA TGTGCCAGCAGGGGGACTAGCAAAGAGACCCAGTACTTC. It is translated as CASRGTSKETQYF. The genes are TRBV6-1 and TRBJ2-5, with 9 bases aligning to TRBD2. The CDR3 has 13 residues. The V and J ends lost 6 bases and 3 bases, in that order; junction bases with no gene match: 2. Germline-derived CDR1 and CDR2 are MNHNS and SASEGT.

The chain is built from TRBV30 and TRBJ1-2, with D possibly being TRBD1 (5 bases). The germline V gene encodes CDR1 GTSNPN and CDR2 SVGIG (reference sequence). The V and J ends lost 0 bases and 4 bases respectively, with 15 bases between them. This CDR3 is built from 15 residues. The CDR3 nucleotides are TGTGCCTGGAGTGTAGCGGGCCGACAGCTCTATGGCTACACCTTC. It encodes CAWSVAGRQLYGYTF.

The chain has TRBV5-1 and TRBJ1-1; D is ambiguous. The germline V gene has CDR1 SGHRS and CDR2 YFSETQ. Trimming removed 4 bases from V and 1 base from J, with 14 bases in between. The CDR3 loop spans 15 amino acids. Here the CDR3 DNA reads TGCGCCAGCAGCCCTTTGCCGGGAGAGAACACTGAAGCTTTCTTT. It is translated as CASSPLPGENTEAFF. The full variable domain, with the rest looked up from reference TRBV5-1 and TRBJ1-1, is KAGVTQTPRYLIKTRGQQVTLSCSPISGHRSVSWYQQTPGQGLQFLFEYFSETQRNKGNFPGRFSGRQFSNSRSEMNVSTLELGDSALYLCASSPLPGENTEAFFGQGTRLTVV.

V and J are TRBV5-1 and TRBJ1-1; D call uncertain. CDR1 is SGHRS, CDR2 YFSETQ, per germline. Trimming took off 1 base at V and 6 bases at J, with 10 bases between the two ends. CDR3 length equals 13 residues. The DNA of the CDR3 is TGCGCCAGCAGCTTGCGGTACAGTTCTGAAGCTTTCTTT. Its translation: CASSLRYSSEAFF.

The V gene is TRBV7-8, the J gene TRBJ2-2, with 7 bases matching TRBD1. Germline CDR1 and CDR2: SGHVS and FQNEAQ. V shed 5 bases, J shed 5 bases, and the junction held 14 bases outside the gene matches. The length of the CDR3 is 17 residues. CDR3 sequence (DNA): TGTGCCAGCAGCGCACAGCGTTTAGGGGGCAGAACCGGGGAGCTGTTTTTT. Amino acid sequence: CASSAQRLGGRTGELFF.

Written as DNA, the CDR3 is TGTGCCAGCAGTAGGGGTAGGACTGAAGCTTTCTTT. Its translation is CASSRGRTEAFF. This chain uses TRBV2 with TRBJ1-1; a weak D match, TRBD1 (5 bases). Trimming cost V 5 bases and J 5 bases, with 9 bases left between them. This CDR3 is 12 amino acids long. CDR1 and CDR2 from the germline V gene are SNHLY and FYNNEI. The variable domain in full, with the rest retrieved from reference TRBV2 and TRBJ1-1, is EPEVTQTPSHQVTQMGQEVILRCVPISNHLYFYWYRQILGQKVEFLVSFYNNEISEKSEIFDDQFSVERPDGSNFTLKIRSTKLEDSAMYFCASSRGRTEAFFGQGTRLTVV.

This rearrangement joins TRBV7-2 to TRBJ1-2, with D unresolved. The CDR3 length is 15 residues. CDR1 is SGHTA, CDR2 FQGNSA, per germline. With 2 bases removed from V and 8 bases from J, the gap between germline ends came to 18 bases. DNA for the CDR3: TGTGCCAGCAGCTTACTGGGCCGCCGTTCCTTCGGCTACACCTTC. It codes for CASSLLGRRSFGYTF.